Following are 16 T cell receptor beta chains from one sample sequenced in a study of OX40 agonist ivuxolimab in advanced cancers. The table came from immunoSEQ multiplex PCR; TCRdb's copy has only in-frame clones and leaves some out. The repertoire holds about 20,000 clones, approximately 83% seen once, with over 15% in the top ten. Sequenced here: CD4+ or CD8+ T cells sorted from blood, sampled in a trial of the OX40 agonist ivuxolimab. Every receptor here comes from an adult with an advanced solid tumor such as melanoma, head and neck, liver or kidney cancer.

V and J are TRBV5-1 and TRBJ2-7; 11 nucleotides agree with TRBD1. This CDR3 spans 17 amino acids. Germline V lookup: CDR1 SGHRS, CDR2 YFSETQ. V was clipped by 0 bases and J by 7 bases; unmatched bases: 12. The CDR3 coding sequence is TGCGCCAGCAGCTTGGGGACAGGGGGCCTTTTTTTGAGAGAGCAGTACTTC. Translating gives CASSLGTGGLFLREQYF.

This chain joins TRBV30 and TRBJ2-5; weak D call: TRBD1 (6 bases). The CDR3 has 15 amino acids. Per germline, CDR1 GTSNPN and CDR2 SVGIG (reference sequence). The V end was cut by 0 bases, the J end by 2 bases, with 13 bases between. The CDR3 DNA reads TGTGCCTGGAGTGTACATCTAGGGGGACAAGAGACCCAGTACTTC. Its protein is CAWSVHLGGQETQYF. Supplemented by reference TRBV30 and TRBJ2-5, the full variable domain reads SQTIHQWPATLVQPVGSPLSLECTVEGTSNPNLYWYRQAAGRGLQLLFYSVGIGQISSEVPQNLSASRPQDRQFILSSKKLLLSDSGFYLCAWSVHLGGQETQYFGPGTRLLVL.

This chain connects TRBV7-9 to TRBJ2-3, with unresolved D. The length of the CDR3 is 16 residues. Germline lookup yields CDR1 SEHNR and CDR2 FQNEAQ (reference sequence). V was cut by 3 bases and J by 1 base, with 14 bases left in between. The CDR3 here is CASSFNSRTGTDTQYF. The CDR3 region has the DNA TGTGCCAGCAGCTTTAACTCCCGTACTGGCACAGATACGCAGTATTTT.

V usage is TRBV30 and J usage is TRBJ2-1; 10 bases are shared with TRBD1. The V gene's germline CDR1 is GTSNPN and CDR2 SVGIG (reference sequence). This CDR3 region has 17 residues. With V trimmed by 5 bases and J by 0 bases, 10 bases remained unmatched. The CDR3 sequence is CAWVDLWTGGSYNEQFF. The CDR3 DNA reads TGTGCCTGGGTGGACCTGTGGACAGGGGGCTCCTACAATGAGCAGTTCTTC.

The chain links TRBV9 to TRBJ2-3, with 7 nucleotides matching TRBD2. The trim removed 0 bases at V and 3 bases at J, leaving 13 bases unmatched. The CDR3 covers 18 residues. Germline lookup yields CDR1 SGDLS and CDR2 YYNGEE. The DNA for the CDR3 is TGTGCCAGCAGCGTAGGGCGGAGGGAGGGCCAGACAACAGATACGCAGTATTTT. Protein sequence: CASSVGRREGQTTDTQYF.

The chain combines TRBV7-9 with TRBJ1-2; D perhaps matches TRBD1 (5 bases). The CDR3 contains 15 residues. The germline CDR1 and CDR2 sequences are SEHNR and FQNEAQ (reference sequence). Trimming took off 11 bases at V and 3 bases at J, with 22 bases between the two ends. The CDR3 here is CAGAGQSTDYYGYTF. CDR3 DNA: TGTGCCGGCGCCGGGCAATCGACAGATTACTATGGCTACACCTTC.

This CDR3 reads CASSAGTGGGSYEQYF. CDR3 DNA sequence: TGTGCCAGCAGCGCCGGGACCGGCGGGGGCTCCTACGAGCAGTACTTC. The gene calls are TRBV7-9 and TRBJ2-7; 7 bases match TRBD2. Germline V gives CDR1 SEHNR, CDR2 FQNEAQ (reference sequence). CDR3 length equals 16 residues. V was pared by 5 bases and J by 0 bases, with 10 bases of the junction left unmatched. Full variable domain (rest looked up from reference TRBV7-9 and TRBJ2-7): DTGVSQNPRHKITKRGQNVTFRCDPISEHNRLYWYRQTLGQGPEFLTYFQNEAQLEKSRLLSDRFSAERPKGSFSTLEIQRTEQGDSAMYLCASSAGTGGGSYEQYFGPGTRLTVT.

The chain couples TRBV29-1 to TRBJ2-5; D is uncertain. Trimming took 8 bases from V and 4 from J, leaving 11 bases between them. The CDR3 contains 11 residues. Per the germline V gene, CDR1 is SQVTM and CDR2 is ANQGSEA. The CDR3 is CSTEAGETQYF. In DNA form, the CDR3 reads TGCAGCACCGAAGCTGGAGAGACCCAGTACTTC.

The chain joins TRBV5-1 to TRBJ2-3, with 9 bases aligning to TRBD2. The germline CDR1 and CDR2 sequences are SGHRS and YFSETQ. The CDR3 contains 16 residues. The V gene end was trimmed by 0 bases and the J gene end by 4 bases; junction bases not matched to a gene: 6. The CDR3 loop reads CASSLGASGKPDTQYF. As DNA, the CDR3 is TGCGCCAGCAGCTTGGGGGCTAGCGGGAAGCCAGATACGCAGTATTTT.

The chain is built from TRBV10-1 and TRBJ2-5; possibly TRBD2 for D (6 bases). The DNA end favors TRBJ2-7, so the J call may be wrong. This CDR3 is 13 amino acids long. Germline V lookup: CDR1 WNHNN, CDR2 SYGVQD (reference sequence). The chain's CDR3 is CASSASTGVEQYF. In DNA, the CDR3 is TGCGCCAGCAGTGCTTCAACGGGGGTCGAGCAGTACTTC.

V and J are TRBV4-2 and TRBJ2-3, with 12 bases that match TRBD2. V lost 2 bases, J lost 5 bases, and 5 bases stayed unmatched. CDR1 LGHNA and CDR2 YNFKEQ come from the germline V gene. The CDR3 length is 16 residues. CDR3 bases: TGTGCCAGCAGCCAATACCTAGCGGGAGGGGAAGATACGCAGTATTTT. This gives the protein CASSQYLAGGEDTQYF.

The rearrangement uses TRBV4-2 and TRBJ1-5; unclear D gene. This CDR3 comprises 14 residues. The germline gives CDR1 LGHNA, CDR2 YNFKEQ. V was pared by 7 bases and J by 7 bases, with 17 bases between. CDR3 protein: CASKLGVGPQPQHF. CDR3 sequence (DNA): TGTGCCAGCAAACTGGGAGTCGGGCCCCAGCCCCAGCATTTT.

The rearrangement joins TRBV5-1 to TRBJ2-4; D is uncertain. Trimming stripped 3 bases from V and 6 bases from J, with 10 bases between. The germline CDR1 and CDR2 sequences are SGHRS and YFSETQ. The CDR3 totals 13 residues. The CDR3 here is CASSSGVGNIQYF. For the CDR3, the DNA is TGCGCCAGCAGCTCTGGAGTGGGAAACATTCAGTACTTC.

This clone was seen more than once but under ten times. The chain combines TRBV5-6 with TRBJ2-3, with 10 nucleotides matching TRBD2. CDR3 length equals 16 residues. CDR1 is SGHDT and CDR2 is YYEEEE in the germline V gene. V lost 0 bases, J lost 5 bases, and 6 bases stayed unmatched. The CDR3 DNA is TGTGCCAGCAGCTTGGGTTCCGGGACTAGCGTAGATACGCAGTATTTT. Amino acid sequence: CASSLGSGTSVDTQYF. The whole variable domain, filled in from reference TRBV5-6 and TRBJ2-3, reads DAGVTQSPTHLIKTRGQQVTLRCSPKSGHDTVSWYQQALGQGPQFIFQYYEEEERQRGNFPDRFSGHQFPNYSSELNVNALLLGDSALYLCASSLGSGTSVDTQYFGPGTRLTVL.

The chain recombines TRBV7-9 with TRBJ2-7; 10 bases map to TRBD1. The V and J ends lost 3 bases and 2 bases, in that order; junction bases with no gene match: 4. The CDR3 is 15 amino acids. In germline, CDR1 is SEHNR, CDR2 FQNEAQ (reference sequence). The CDR3 DNA sequence: TGTGCCAGCAGCTTGGGGACAGGGGCTGCCTACGAGCAGTACTTC. Its protein product is CASSLGTGAAYEQYF.

The chain combines TRBV29-1 with TRBJ2-1; D might be TRBD2 (6 bases). Looked up from germline, CDR1 is SQVTM and CDR2 is ANQGSEA. With 3 bases removed from V and 8 bases from J, the gap between germline ends came to 8 bases. The CDR3 spans 11 residues. The CDR3 DNA reads TGCAGCGTTGAGGAGGGCGATGAGCAGTTCTTC. Protein: CSVEEGDEQFF.